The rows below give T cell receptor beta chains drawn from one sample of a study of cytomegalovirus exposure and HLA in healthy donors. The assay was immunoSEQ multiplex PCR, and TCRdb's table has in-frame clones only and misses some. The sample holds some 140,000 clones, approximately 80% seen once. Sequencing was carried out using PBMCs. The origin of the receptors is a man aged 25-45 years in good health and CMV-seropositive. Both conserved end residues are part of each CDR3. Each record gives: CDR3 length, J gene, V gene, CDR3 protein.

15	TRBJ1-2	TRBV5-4	CASSLGAGTGFGYTF
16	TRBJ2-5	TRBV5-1	CASSLLPAGGQETQYF
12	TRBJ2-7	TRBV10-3	CAISDSSHEQYF
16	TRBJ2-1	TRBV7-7	CASSSRQGSSYNEQFF
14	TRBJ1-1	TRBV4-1	CASSQLGRNTEAFF
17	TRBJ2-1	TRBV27	CASSSLSGSLPYNEQFF
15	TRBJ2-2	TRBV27	CASRPTGGNPGELFF
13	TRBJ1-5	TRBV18	CASSLLQGAAQHF
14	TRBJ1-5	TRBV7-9	CASSQGHPGRPQHF
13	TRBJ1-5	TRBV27	CASSYRGNQPQHF
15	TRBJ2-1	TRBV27	CASSLPSGEDNEQFF
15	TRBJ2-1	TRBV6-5	CASSRTGGLHNEQFF
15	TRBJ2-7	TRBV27	CASSFLREGSYEQYF
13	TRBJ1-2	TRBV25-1	CASSSGQVYGYTF
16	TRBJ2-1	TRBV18	CASSPPGTGVTNEQFF
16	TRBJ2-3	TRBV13	CASSLITPRERSTQYF
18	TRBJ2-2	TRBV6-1	CASREPGAGTGFTGELFF
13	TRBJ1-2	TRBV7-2	CASSPDRYEGYTF
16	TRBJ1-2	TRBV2	CASTKGTGGTNYGYTF
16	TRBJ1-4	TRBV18	CASSPTRTPTNEKLFF
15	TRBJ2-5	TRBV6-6	CASSYLTGAQGTQYF
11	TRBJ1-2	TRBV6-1	CASSETDPHTF
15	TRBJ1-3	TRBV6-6	CASSFLAGTGNTIYF
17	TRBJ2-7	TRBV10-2	CASSGGTGDLITYEQYF
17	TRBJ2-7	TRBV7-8	CASSKYAGTGASYEQYF
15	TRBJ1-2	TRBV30	CAWSLPQRGPYGYTF
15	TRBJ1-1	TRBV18	CASSPGTGGNTEAFF
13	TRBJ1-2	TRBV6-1	CASRAGQGNGYTF
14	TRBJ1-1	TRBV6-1	CASKKQGENTEAFF
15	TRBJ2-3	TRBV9	CASSGAGGLGDTQYF
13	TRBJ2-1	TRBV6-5	CASSLGPNNEQFF
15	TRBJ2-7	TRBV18	CASSPMRGRSDEQYF
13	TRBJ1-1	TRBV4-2	CASSQGGNTEAFF
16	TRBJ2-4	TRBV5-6	CASSSRTSGVSNIQYF
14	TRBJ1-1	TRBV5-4	CASSLGGGNTEAFF
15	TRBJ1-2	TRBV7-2	CASSPGGQLPYGYTF
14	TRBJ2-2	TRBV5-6	CASSGEGLTGELFF
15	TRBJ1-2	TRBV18	CASSPPVQGAHGYTF
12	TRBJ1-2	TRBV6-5	CASSYTGLGYTF
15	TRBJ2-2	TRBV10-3	CAISESRGGTGELFF
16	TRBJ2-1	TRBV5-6	CASSLQGRGSYNEQFF
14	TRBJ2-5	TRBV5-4	CASGGTLTQETQYF
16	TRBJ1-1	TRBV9	CASSPLPTRGPTEAFF
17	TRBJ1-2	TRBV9	CASSPPWGTTGPYGYTF
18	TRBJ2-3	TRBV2	CASSLTSGGAVVGDTQYF
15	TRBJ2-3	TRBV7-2	CASSSPGQFPTTQYF
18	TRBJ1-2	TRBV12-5	CASGFPDRLDRIGGGYTF
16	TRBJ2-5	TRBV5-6	CASSLAKGGAMKTQYF
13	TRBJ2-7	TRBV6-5	CATSRVFGYEQYF
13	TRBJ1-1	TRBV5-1	CASSVGRGVEAFF
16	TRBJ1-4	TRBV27	CASSLDRRQTNEKLFF
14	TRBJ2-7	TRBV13	CASSLGRGAYEQYF
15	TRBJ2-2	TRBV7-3	CASSLRAGSNGELFF
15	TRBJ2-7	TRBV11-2	CASSPRTGSSYEQYF
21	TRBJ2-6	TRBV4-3	CASSHTTGSPADLSGANVLTF
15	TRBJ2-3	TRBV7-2	CASSTRTGLTDTQYF
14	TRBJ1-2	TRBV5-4	CASSSPGQGYGYTF
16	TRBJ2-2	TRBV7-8	CASSFYRGRDTGELFF
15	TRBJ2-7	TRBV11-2	CASSRSLEGSYEQYF